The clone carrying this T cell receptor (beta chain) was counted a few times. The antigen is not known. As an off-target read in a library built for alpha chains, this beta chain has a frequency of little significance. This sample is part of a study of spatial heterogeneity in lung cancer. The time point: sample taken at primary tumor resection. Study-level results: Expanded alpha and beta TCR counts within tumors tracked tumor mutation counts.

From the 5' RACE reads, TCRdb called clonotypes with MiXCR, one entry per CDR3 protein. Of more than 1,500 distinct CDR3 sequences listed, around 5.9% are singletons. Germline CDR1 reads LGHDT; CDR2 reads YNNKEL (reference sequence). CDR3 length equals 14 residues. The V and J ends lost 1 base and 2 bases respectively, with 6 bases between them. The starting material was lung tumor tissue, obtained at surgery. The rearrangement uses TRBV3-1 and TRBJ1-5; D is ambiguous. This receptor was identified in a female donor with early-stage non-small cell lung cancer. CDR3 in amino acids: CASSQGLGNQPQHF. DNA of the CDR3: TGTGCCAGCAGCCAAGGTCTCGGCAATCAGCCCCAGCATTTT.